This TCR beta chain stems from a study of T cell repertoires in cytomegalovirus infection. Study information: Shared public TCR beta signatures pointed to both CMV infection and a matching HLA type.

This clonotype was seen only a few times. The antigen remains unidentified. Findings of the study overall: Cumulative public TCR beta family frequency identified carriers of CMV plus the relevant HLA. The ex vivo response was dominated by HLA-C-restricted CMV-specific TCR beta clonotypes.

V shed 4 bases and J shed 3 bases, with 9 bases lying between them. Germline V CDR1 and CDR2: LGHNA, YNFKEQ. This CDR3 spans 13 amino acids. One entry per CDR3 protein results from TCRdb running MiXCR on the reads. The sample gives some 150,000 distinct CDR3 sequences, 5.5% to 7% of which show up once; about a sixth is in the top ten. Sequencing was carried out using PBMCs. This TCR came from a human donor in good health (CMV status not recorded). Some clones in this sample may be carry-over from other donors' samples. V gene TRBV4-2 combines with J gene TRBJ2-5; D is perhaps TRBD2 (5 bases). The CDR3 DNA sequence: TGTGCCAGCAGCCGCCCCGGGGAAGAGACCCAGTACTTC. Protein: CASSRPGEETQYF.